This T cell receptor (beta chain) was recovered during a study of sequential checkpoint blockade in melanoma. About the study: Randomization was 1:1 between first-line nivolumab→ipilimumab and ipilimumab→nivolumab.

Trimming shortened V by 2 bases and J by 9 bases, and 17 bases separated the two germline ends. The CDR3 loop spans 16 amino acids. Treatment here: randomized to nivolumab then ipilimumab (arm A) or the reverse (arm B). No patient had prior DNA-damaging chemotherapy. Only in-frame clones appear in the TCRdb table, and some are missing; sequencing was by immunoSEQ multiplex PCR. Among roughly 23,000 clones listed, around 70% were seen once. This specimen was CD8+ T cells sorted from blood (inferred from file names), taken from a patient given nivolumab and ipilimumab in sequence. The source of this sequence is a human donor with melanoma. The chain joins TRBV23-1 to TRBJ1-6; tentatively, D is TRBD1 (6 bases). TRBV23-1 is labeled an ORF, and its function is uncertain. DNA for the CDR3: TGCGCCAGCAGTCAAGGGCCCGGCAGGGGCGGTTCACCCCTCCACTTT. Protein: CASSQGPGRGGSPLHF.